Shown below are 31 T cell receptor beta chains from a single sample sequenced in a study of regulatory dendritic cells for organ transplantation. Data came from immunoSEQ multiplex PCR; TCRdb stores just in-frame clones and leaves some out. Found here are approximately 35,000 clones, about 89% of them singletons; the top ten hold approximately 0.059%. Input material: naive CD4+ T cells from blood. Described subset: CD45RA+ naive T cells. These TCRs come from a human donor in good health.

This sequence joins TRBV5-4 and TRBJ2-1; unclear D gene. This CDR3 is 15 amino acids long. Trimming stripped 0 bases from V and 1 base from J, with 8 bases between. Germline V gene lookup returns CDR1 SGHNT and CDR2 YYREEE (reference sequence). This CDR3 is CASSLDFPSYNEQFF. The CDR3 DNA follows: TGTGCCAGCAGCTTGGACTTCCCATCCTACAATGAGCAGTTCTTC.

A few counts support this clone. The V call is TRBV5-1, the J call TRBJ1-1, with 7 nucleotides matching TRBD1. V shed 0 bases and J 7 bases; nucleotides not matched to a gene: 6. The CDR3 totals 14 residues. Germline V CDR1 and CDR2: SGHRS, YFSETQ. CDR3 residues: CASSLALDRVEAFF. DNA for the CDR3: TGCGCCAGCAGCTTGGCCCTCGACAGGGTTGAAGCTTTCTTT. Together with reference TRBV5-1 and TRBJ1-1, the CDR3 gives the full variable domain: KAGVTQTPRYLIKTRGQQVTLSCSPISGHRSVSWYQQTPGQGLQFLFEYFSETQRNKGNFPGRFSGRQFSNSRSEMNVSTLELGDSALYLCASSLALDRVEAFFGQGTRLTVV.

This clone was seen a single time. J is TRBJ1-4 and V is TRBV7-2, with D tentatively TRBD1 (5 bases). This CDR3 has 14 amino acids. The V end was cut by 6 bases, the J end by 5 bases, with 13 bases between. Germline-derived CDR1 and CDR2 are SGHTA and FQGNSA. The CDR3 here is CASRLGGGNEKLFF. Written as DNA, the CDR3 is TGTGCCAGCAGGTTGGGGGGTGGGAATGAAAAACTGTTTTTT.

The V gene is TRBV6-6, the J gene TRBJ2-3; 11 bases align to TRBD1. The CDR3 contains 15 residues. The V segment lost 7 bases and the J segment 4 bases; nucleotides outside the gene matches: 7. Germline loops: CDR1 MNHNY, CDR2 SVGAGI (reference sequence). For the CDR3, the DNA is TGTGCCAGCAATGACCGGGACAGGGGGTCAGATACGCAGTATTTT. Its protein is CASNDRDRGSDTQYF.

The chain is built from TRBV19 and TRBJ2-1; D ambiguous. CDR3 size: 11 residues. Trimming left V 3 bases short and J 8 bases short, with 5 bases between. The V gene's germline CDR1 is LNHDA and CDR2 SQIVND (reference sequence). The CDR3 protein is CASSIIDEQFF. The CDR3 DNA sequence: TGTGCCAGTAGTATCATTGATGAGCAGTTCTTC.

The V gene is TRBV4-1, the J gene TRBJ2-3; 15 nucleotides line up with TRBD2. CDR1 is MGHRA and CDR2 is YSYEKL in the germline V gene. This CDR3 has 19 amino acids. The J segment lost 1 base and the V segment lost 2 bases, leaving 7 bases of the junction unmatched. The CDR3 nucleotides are TGCGCCAGCAGCCAAAGGACTAGCGGGAGGGCCTGGGGCACAGATACGCAGTATTTT. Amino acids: CASSQRTSGRAWGTDTQYF.

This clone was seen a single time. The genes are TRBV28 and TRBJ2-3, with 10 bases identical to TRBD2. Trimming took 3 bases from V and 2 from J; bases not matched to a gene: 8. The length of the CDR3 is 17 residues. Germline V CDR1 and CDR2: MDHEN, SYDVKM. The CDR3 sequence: CASSFNPGLAATDTQYF. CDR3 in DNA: TGTGCCAGCAGTTTTAACCCTGGACTAGCGGCCACAGATACGCAGTATTTT. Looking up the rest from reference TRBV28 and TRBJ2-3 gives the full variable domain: DVKVTQSSRYLVKRTGEKVFLECVQDMDHENMFWYRQDPGLGLRLIYFSYDVKMKEKGDIPEGYSVSREKKERFSLILESASTNQTSMYLCASSFNPGLAATDTQYFGPGTRLTVL.

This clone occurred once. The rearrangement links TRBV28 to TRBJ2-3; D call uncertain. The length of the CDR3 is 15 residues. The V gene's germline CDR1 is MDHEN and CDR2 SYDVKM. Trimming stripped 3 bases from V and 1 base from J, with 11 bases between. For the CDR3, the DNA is TGTGCCAGCAGTTTTGGGCATAGAGGCACAGATACGCAGTATTTT. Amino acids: CASSFGHRGTDTQYF.

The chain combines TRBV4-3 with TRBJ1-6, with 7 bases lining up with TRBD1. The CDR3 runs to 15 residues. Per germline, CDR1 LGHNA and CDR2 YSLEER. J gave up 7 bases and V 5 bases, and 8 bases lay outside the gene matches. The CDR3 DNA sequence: TGCGCCAGCAGCGCCAGACAGGGTCACAATTCACCCCTCCACTTT. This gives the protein CASSARQGHNSPLHF.

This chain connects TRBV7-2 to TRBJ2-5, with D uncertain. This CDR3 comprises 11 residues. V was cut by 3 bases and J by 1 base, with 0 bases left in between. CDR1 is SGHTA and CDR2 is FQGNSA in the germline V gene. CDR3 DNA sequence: TGTGCCAGCAGCTTCCAAGAGACCCAGTACTTC. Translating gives CASSFQETQYF.

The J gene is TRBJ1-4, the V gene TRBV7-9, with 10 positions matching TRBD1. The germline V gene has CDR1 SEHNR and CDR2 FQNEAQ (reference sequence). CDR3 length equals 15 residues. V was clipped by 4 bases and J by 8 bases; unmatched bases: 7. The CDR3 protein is CASSSTGGFREKLFF. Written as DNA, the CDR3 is TGTGCCAGCAGCTCGACAGGGGGCTTTAGAGAAAAACTGTTTTTT.

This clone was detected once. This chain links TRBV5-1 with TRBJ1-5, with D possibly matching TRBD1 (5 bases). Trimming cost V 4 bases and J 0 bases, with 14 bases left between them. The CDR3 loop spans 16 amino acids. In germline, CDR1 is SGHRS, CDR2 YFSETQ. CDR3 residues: CASSPLGGSSNQPQHF. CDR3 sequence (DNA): TGCGCCAGCAGCCCCCTCGGGGGATCTAGCAATCAGCCCCAGCATTTT.

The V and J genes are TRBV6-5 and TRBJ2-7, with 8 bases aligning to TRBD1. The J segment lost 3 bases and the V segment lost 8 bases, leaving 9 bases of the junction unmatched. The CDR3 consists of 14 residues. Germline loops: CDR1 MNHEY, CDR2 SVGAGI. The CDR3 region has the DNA TGTGCCAGCGCTCGACAGGGGCCATTCTACGAGCAGTACTTC. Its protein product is CASARQGPFYEQYF.

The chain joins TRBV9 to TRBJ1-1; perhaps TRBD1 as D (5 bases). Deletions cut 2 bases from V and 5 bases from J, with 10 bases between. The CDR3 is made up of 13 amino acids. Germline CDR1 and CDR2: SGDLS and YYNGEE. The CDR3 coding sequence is TGTGCCAGCAGCGTGTCAGGGCGGACTGAAGCTTTCTTT. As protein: CASSVSGRTEAFF.

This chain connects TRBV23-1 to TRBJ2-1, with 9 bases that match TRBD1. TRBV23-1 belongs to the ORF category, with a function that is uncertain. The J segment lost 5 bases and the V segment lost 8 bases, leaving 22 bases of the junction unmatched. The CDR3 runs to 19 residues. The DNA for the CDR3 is TGCGCCAGCTCCCTCGGTCCCGGGACAGGGACCTCGGGGGACAATGAGCAGTTCTTC. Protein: CASSLGPGTGTSGDNEQFF.

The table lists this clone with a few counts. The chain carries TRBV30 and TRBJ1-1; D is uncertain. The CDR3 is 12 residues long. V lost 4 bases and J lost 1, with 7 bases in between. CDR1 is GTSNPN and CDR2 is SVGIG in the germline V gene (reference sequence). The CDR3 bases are TGTGCCTGGACCGGAGGGAACACTGAAGCTTTCTTT. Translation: CAWTGGNTEAFF.

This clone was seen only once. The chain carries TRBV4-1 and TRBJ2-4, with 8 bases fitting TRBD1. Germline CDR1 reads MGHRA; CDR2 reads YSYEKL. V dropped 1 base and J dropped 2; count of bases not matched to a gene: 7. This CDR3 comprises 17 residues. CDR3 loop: CASSQVSGRGPKNIQYF. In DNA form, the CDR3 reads TGCGCCAGCAGCCAAGTATCGGGCAGGGGGCCCAAAAACATTCAGTACTTC.

DNA of the CDR3: TGTGCCAGTAGTACCACGACAGCCCCTTCCTCCGAAGCTTTCTTT. Translating it yields CASSTTTAPSSEAFF. The chain uses TRBV19 and TRBJ1-1; weak D call: TRBD1 (5 bases). Trimming took off 4 bases at V and 8 bases at J, with 20 bases between the two ends. This CDR3 is built from 15 residues. Germline lookup yields CDR1 LNHDA and CDR2 SQIVND (reference sequence).

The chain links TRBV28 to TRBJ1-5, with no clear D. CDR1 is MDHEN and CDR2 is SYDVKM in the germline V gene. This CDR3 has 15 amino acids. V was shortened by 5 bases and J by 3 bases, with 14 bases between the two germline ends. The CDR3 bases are TGTGCCAGCAGTACCCTGGACGGTTTCAATCAGCCCCAGCATTTT. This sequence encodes CASSTLDGFNQPQHF. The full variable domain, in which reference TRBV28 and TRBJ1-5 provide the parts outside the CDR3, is DVKVTQSSRYLVKRTGEKVFLECVQDMDHENMFWYRQDPGLGLRLIYFSYDVKMKEKGDIPEGYSVSREKKERFSLILESASTNQTSMYLCASSTLDGFNQPQHFGDGTRLSIL.

CDR3 coding DNA: TGTGCCAGCAGTCCACTTAGCGGACCTCAAAACATTCAGTACTTC. Translating it yields CASSPLSGPQNIQYF. The chain has TRBV2 and TRBJ2-4; the D gene is possibly TRBD2 (6 bases). The CDR3 length is 15 residues. CDR1 and CDR2 from the germline V gene are SNHLY and FYNNEI. V was cut by 5 bases and J by 5 bases, with 16 bases left in between.

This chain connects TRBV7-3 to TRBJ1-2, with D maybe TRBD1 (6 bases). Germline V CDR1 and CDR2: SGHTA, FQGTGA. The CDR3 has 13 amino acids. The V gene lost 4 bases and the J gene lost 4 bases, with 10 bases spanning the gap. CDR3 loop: CASSSEGGYGYTF. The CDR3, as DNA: TGTGCCAGCAGCTCGGAGGGGGGCTATGGCTACACCTTC.

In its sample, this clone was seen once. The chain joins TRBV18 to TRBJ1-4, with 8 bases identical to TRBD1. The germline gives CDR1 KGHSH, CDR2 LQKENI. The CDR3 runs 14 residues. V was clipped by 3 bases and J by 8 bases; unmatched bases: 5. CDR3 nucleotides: TGTGCCAGCTCACCGGACAGGGTAGGCGAAAAACTGTTTTTT. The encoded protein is CASSPDRVGEKLFF.

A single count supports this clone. CDR3 nucleotides: TGCGCCAGCAGCTTGGGGACAGGGAGGGATACGCAGTATTTT. Translating it yields CASSLGTGRDTQYF. The chain uses TRBV5-1 and TRBJ2-3; 8 nucleotides line up with TRBD1. With V trimmed by 0 bases and J by 6 bases, 3 bases remained unmatched. Germline assignment: CDR1 SGHRS and CDR2 YFSETQ. This CDR3 comprises 14 residues. Full variable domain (missing parts from reference TRBV5-1 and TRBJ2-3): KAGVTQTPRYLIKTRGQQVTLSCSPISGHRSVSWYQQTPGQGLQFLFEYFSETQRNKGNFPGRFSGRQFSNSRSEMNVSTLELGDSALYLCASSLGTGRDTQYFGPGTRLTVL.

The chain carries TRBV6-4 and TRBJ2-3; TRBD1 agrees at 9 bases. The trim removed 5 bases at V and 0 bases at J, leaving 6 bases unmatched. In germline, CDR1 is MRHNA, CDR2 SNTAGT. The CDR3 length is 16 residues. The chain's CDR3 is CASSSRTGVSTDTQYF. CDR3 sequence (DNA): TGTGCCAGCAGTTCAAGGACAGGGGTGAGCACAGATACGCAGTATTTT.

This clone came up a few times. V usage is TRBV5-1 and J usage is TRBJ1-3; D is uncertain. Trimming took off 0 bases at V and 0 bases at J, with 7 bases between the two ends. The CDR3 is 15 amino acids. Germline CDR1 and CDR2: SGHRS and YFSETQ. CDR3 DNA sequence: TGCGCCAGCAGCTTGGATCGGATCTCTGGAAACACCATATATTTT. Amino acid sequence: CASSLDRISGNTIYF.

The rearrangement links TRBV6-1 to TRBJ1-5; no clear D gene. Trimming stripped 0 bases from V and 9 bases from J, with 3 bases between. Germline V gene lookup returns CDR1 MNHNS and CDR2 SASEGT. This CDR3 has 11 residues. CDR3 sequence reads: CASSEARPQHF. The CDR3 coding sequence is TGTGCCAGCAGTGAAGCCCGGCCCCAGCATTTT.

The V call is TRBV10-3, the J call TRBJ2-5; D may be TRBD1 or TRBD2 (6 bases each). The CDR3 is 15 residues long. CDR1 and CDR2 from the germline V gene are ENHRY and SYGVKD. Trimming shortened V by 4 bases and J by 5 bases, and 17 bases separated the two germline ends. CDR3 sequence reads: CAISVTGGVGETQYF. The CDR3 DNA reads TGTGCCATCAGTGTGACAGGCGGGGTAGGTGAGACCCAGTACTTC.

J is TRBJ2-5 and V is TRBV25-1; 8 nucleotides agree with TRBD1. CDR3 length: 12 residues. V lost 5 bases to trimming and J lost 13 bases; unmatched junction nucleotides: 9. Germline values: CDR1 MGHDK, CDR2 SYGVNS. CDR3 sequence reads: CASSKGQGARYF. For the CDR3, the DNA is TGTGCCAGCAGTAAAGGACAGGGCGCGCGGTACTTC.

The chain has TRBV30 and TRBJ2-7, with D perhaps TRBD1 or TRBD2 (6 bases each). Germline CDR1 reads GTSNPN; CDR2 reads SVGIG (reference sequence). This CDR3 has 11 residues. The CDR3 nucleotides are TGTGGTGCGGGACAAACATACGAGCAGTACTTC. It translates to CGAGQTYEQYF.

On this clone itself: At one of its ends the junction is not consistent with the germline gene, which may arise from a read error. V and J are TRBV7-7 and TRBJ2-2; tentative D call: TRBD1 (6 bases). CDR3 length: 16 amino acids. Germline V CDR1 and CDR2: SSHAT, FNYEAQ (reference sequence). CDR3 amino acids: CASSFRLWGPPGELFF. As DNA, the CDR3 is TGTGCTAGCAGCTTCCGGCTATGGGGGCCCCCCGGGGAGCTGTTTTTT.

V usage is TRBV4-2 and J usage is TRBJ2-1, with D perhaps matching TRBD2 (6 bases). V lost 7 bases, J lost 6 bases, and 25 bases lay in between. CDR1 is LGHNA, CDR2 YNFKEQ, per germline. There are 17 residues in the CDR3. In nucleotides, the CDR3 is TGTGCCAGCACCCGGGCACGGGGTGGGGGGAAGGGCAATGAGCAGTTCTTC. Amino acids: CASTRARGGGKGNEQFF.